The rows below give T cell receptor beta chains drawn from one sample of a study of shared clonotypes between healthy human individuals. Method: immunoSEQ multiplex PCR; TCRdb's copy keeps in-frame clones and lacks some. The sample carries approximately 2,200,000 clones, 85% to 95% recorded once. Sample: naive CD8+ T cells from PBMCs. These receptors all stem from a man younger than 35 in good health. Some clones in this sample may be carry-over from other donors' samples. Both conserved end residues are part of each CDR3. D genes are given only for firm matches. Where a row states a size, it is once, few, many or the class of an expanded clone; other rows omit it.

v_call	d_call	clone_size	j_call	cdr3_nt	cdr3_aa
TRBV27	.	.	TRBJ2-1	TGTGCCAGCAGCTTATTACCACAAAATGAGCAGTTCTTC	CASSLLPQNEQFF
TRBV10-3	TRBD2	.	TRBJ2-3	TGTGCCATCAGTGAGTCGGTGGGAGGGCCGACAGATACGCAGTATTTT	CAISESVGGPTDTQYF
TRBV21-1	.	.	TRBJ2-7	TGTGCCAGCAGCAACTCAGACTGGACAGGGTACTACGAGCAGTACTTC	CASSNSDWTGYYEQYF
TRBV6-1	.	.	TRBJ1-2	TGTGCCAGCAGGGCCCCCTATGGCTACACCTTC	CASRAPYGYTF
TRBV11-2	.	.	TRBJ2-7	TGTGCCAGCAGCTCCCCTACATACGAGCAGTACTTC	CASSSPTYEQYF
TRBV27	TRBD1	.	TRBJ2-7	TGTGCCAGCAGTTTATCGGCGGGGACAGGCACCTACGAGCAGTACTTC	CASSLSAGTGTYEQYF
TRBV5-6	.	once	TRBJ2-7	TGTGCCAGCAGCTCCGGACAGCACTACGAGCAGTACTTC	CASSSGQHYEQYF
TRBV4-1	.	.	TRBJ2-1	TGCGCCAGCAGCCAACCCGGGACCGCATACAATGAGCAGTTCTTC	CASSQPGTAYNEQFF
TRBV7-8	.	.	TRBJ1-2	TGTGCCAGCAGCTTAGAAGGGGAGGCGTCTGACTATGGCTACACCTTC	CASSLEGEASDYGYTF
TRBV5-1	TRBD2	.	TRBJ2-5	TGCGCCAGCAGCGAGACCGGGACTAGCGGGAGTAACCAAGAGACCCAGTACTTC	CASSETGTSGSNQETQYF
TRBV15	TRBD2	.	TRBJ2-7	TGTGCCACCAGCATAGAGGCAGCGGGAGCCAACGAGCAGTACTTC	CATSIEAAGANEQYF
TRBV27	TRBD2	.	TRBJ2-7	TGTGCCAGCAGTTTAAACGGACTAGCGGGAGCCTACGAGCAGTACTTC	CASSLNGLAGAYEQYF
TRBV27	.	.	TRBJ1-1	TGTGCCAGCAGTTTATGGGGGGCAGCTAACACTGAAGCTTTCTTT	CASSLWGAANTEAFF
TRBV28	.	.	TRBJ1-5	TGTGCCAGCAGTTTATGGGATTATAGCAATCAGCCCCAGCATTTT	CASSLWDYSNQPQHF
TRBV27	TRBD1	.	TRBJ2-2	TGTGCCAGCAGTCTAGGGACAGGGGGCACCGGGGAGCTGTTTTTT	CASSLGTGGTGELFF
TRBV10-3	.	.	TRBJ1-1	TGTGCCATCAGTGAGATGGGGATCGCTGAAGCTTTCTTT	CAISEMGIAEAFF
TRBV10-1	TRBD2	.	TRBJ2-2	TGCGCCAGCAGTCATAGCGGGACGAGTTGCACCGGGGAGCTGTTTTTT	CASSHSGTSCTGELFF
TRBV11-2	TRBD1	.	TRBJ2-7	TGTGCCAGCAGCCAAGGGCCAGGGGGATCCTACGAGCAGTACTTC	CASSQGPGGSYEQYF
TRBV27	.	.	TRBJ2-3	TGTGCCAGCAGTTTCATAGACACAGATACGCAGTATTTT	CASSFIDTDTQYF
TRBV27	TRBD2	.	TRBJ2-1	TGTGCCAGCAGCGGGGGGGGCTCCTACAATGAGCAGTTCTTC	CASSGGGSYNEQFF
TRBV5-1	.	.	TRBJ1-1	TGCGCCAGCAGCTTGGGTTTGGAAGCTTTCTTT	CASSLGLEAFF
TRBV19	TRBD2	.	TRBJ2-7	TGTGCACTGCGGGGGGGCACCTCCTACGAGCAGTACTTC	CALRGGTSYEQYF
TRBV10-3	TRBD2	.	TRBJ2-7	TGTGCCATCAGTGAATCGAAGGGTGAGCGGGAGGGGGCCTACGAGCAGTACTTC	CAISESKGEREGAYEQYF
TRBV2	.	.	TRBJ2-3	TGTGCCGCGGGTCTTGGGACAGATACGCAGTATTTT	CAAGLGTDTQYF
TRBV27	.	.	TRBJ2-2	TGTGCCAGCAGTTTTTTCTATGGCGACATCCTGAACACCGGGGAGCTGTTTTTT	CASSFFYGDILNTGELFF
TRBV7-9	.	.	TRBJ2-1	TGTGCCAGCAGCCTCAACAATGAGCAGTTCTTC	CASSLNNEQFF
TRBV18	.	.	TRBJ2-2	TGTGCCAGCTCAACCTTATCCGGGGAGCTGTTTTTT	CASSTLSGELFF
TRBV13	.	.	TRBJ2-5	TGTGCCAGCAGCCCGAGGGTAATGGGAGAGACCCAGTACTTC	CASSPRVMGETQYF
TRBV11-1	.	.	TRBJ2-1	TGTGCCAGCAGCTTTAGCGGAGGCTCCTACAATGAGCAGTTCTTC	CASSFSGGSYNEQFF
TRBV11-2	TRBD1	.	TRBJ1-2	TGTGCCAGCAGCTCGAAGCCCTCGGACAGGGACTATGGCTACACCTTC	CASSSKPSDRDYGYTF
TRBV5-1	.	.	TRBJ1-2	TGCGCCAGCAGCGAGGCTCAGGATGGCGTAGGCTACACCTTC	CASSEAQDGVGYTF
TRBV27	.	.	TRBJ2-7	TGTGCCAGCAGTTTATCGCAATCCTACGAGCAGTACTTC	CASSLSQSYEQYF
TRBV13	.	.	TRBJ1-4	TGTGCCAGCAGCCCTCCCGGGCCCGACAATCCCGAAAAACTGTTTTTT	CASSPPGPDNPEKLFF
TRBV29-1	.	.	TRBJ1-2	TGCAGCGTTGAAGTAGGCGGCTACACCTTC	CSVEVGGYTF
TRBV19	.	.	TRBJ1-5	TGTGCCAGTAGTCCCAGGACAATACTCCAGCCCCAGCATTTT	CASSPRTILQPQHF
TRBV4-1	TRBD1	.	TRBJ2-7	TGCGCCAGCAGCCAATTCCGGGACAGCTTCTACGAGCAGTACTTC	CASSQFRDSFYEQYF
TRBV6-1	.	.	TRBJ2-7	TGTGCCAGCAGTGCCCCGGGGGGCGAGTACGAGCAGTACTTC	CASSAPGGEYEQYF
TRBV7-3	.	.	TRBJ2-1	TGTGCCAGCAGCTTAGGCAGTATCAATGAGCAGTTCTTC	CASSLGSINEQFF
TRBV9	.	.	TRBJ1-3	TGTGCCAGCAGCGGCACCGGGAAGAAGAACACCATATATTTT	CASSGTGKKNTIYF
TRBV9	.	.	TRBJ2-7	TGTGCCAGCAGCGTAGGGGGGGCGGCCCACGAGCAGTACTTC	CASSVGGAAHEQYF
TRBV6-1	.	.	TRBJ1-2	TGTGCCAGCAGTGACAGGGGATTCGGCTATGGCTACACCTTC	CASSDRGFGYGYTF
TRBV6-1	.	.	TRBJ1-3	TGTGCCAGCGTAGGGTTTTTCTCTGGAAACACCATATATTTT	CASVGFFSGNTIYF
TRBV5-6	TRBD2	.	TRBJ2-1	TGTGCCAGCAGCCACGGGACTAGCGGGAGTCTGGATGAGCAGTTCTTC	CASSHGTSGSLDEQFF
TRBV19	.	.	TRBJ2-7	TGTGCCAGTAGTACCTCGACAGGAGCCTATACCTACGAGCAGTACTTC	CASSTSTGAYTYEQYF
TRBV28	.	once	TRBJ2-1	TGTGCCAGCCGCCTCGTGGGGACCAACTACAATGAGCAGTTCTTC	CASRLVGTNYNEQFF
TRBV6-5	.	.	TRBJ2-5	TGTGCCAGCAGTTACTCTGGGGAGGACGAGACCCAGTACTTC	CASSYSGEDETQYF
TRBV4-1	TRBD2	.	TRBJ2-3	TGCGCCAGCAGCCAAGATCCCCCAGCGGGAGTCACAGATACGCAGTATTTT	CASSQDPPAGVTDTQYF
TRBV11-2	.	once	TRBJ2-7	TGTGCCAGCAGCCCCGACTCGGGGGTTAGCGCGTACGAGCAGTACTTC	CASSPDSGVSAYEQYF
TRBV28	.	.	TRBJ1-1	TGTGCCAGCAGTCACACGGCGAACACTGAAGCTTTCTTT	CASSHTANTEAFF
TRBV12-5	TRBD1	.	TRBJ2-7	TGTGCTAGTGGTTTGGACTTATCGGGACAGGGGTTTTACGAGCAGTACTTC	CASGLDLSGQGFYEQYF
TRBV27	.	few	TRBJ1-1	TGTGCCAGCGCCGGGGACGGTGAAGCTTTCTTT	CASAGDGEAFF
TRBV7-9	TRBD1	.	TRBJ2-5	TGTGCCAGCAGCTTAGGACAGGGCGAAGAGACCCAGTACTTC	CASSLGQGEETQYF
TRBV27	.	once	TRBJ2-4	TGTGCCAGCAGTTTAGCTAGTAGCTTAGCCAAAAACATTCAGTACTTC	CASSLASSLAKNIQYF
TRBV28	TRBD1	.	TRBJ1-1	TGTGCCAGCAGCCCGACAGGGACTGAAGCTTTCTTT	CASSPTGTEAFF
TRBV7-9	TRBD2	once	TRBJ2-1	TGTGCCAGCAGCTTAGGGGCTATGGGGGACTACCACCACAATGAGCAGTTCTTC	CASSLGAMGDYHHNEQFF
TRBV9	.	.	TRBJ1-1	TGTGCCAGCAGCGTGGGGGATATGAACACTGAAGCTTTCTTT	CASSVGDMNTEAFF
TRBV28	.	few	TRBJ2-2	TGTGCCAGCAGTGCACCCAGCACCGGGGAGCTGTTTTTT	CASSAPSTGELFF
TRBV6-5	.	once	TRBJ1-2	TGTGCCAGCAGCCTCGGGACATCGTATGGCTACACCTTC	CASSLGTSYGYTF
TRBV10-3	TRBD2	.	TRBJ2-1	TGTGCCGCCACGACGGCTAGCGGTTTCTACAATGAGCAGTTCTTC	CAATTASGFYNEQFF
TRBV27	TRBD1	once	TRBJ2-1	TGTGCCAGCAGCGGACAGGGTCTCTACAATGAGCAGTTCTTC	CASSGQGLYNEQFF